This T cell receptor (beta chain) was obtained from a study of beta chain features in type 1 diabetes (dated by TCRdb to about 2018). At the level of the whole study: Patients and healthy donors did not differ in mean age, gender distribution, total cell number or subset yield. A total of about 110 million sorted cells were examined across all samples, and the number of cells per subset was strongly correlated with RNA yield. The study compared TCRB repertoires of sorted circulating CD4+ T cell subsets between recently diagnosed type 1 diabetes patients and matched healthy donors. Regulatory and stem cell-like memory subsets were isolated from only 8 patients and about eight healthy donors, whereas naive and central memory subsets came from all 30 or so donors.

The entire amount of isolated RNA was reverse transcribed using the High Capacity cDNA Reverse Transcription Kit, so the sequenced TCRB transcripts were expressed ones. Deep immunoSEQ sequencing was performed on naive, central memory and regulatory T cell samples, with an average of roughly 3.5 million total reads per sample. After sorted cells were lysed in RLT buffer, RNA was extracted with DNase-treated RNeasy Micro or Mini kits, with the choice depending on cell number. Each cell subset was processed separately to prevent cross-contamination, with patient and healthy donor samples processed together. The immunoSEQ multiplex PCR was used to amplify TCRB sequences from cDNA, yielding 87-bp fragments that span the CDR3 region. Sequencing of the amplicons was performed on the Illumina HiSeq platform. Turning to the authors' computational methods: Synthetic template baselines were used to correct PCR bias computationally, reads within Hamming distance 2 were collapsed together, and singletons that could not be merged were discarded. Reads were aligned to IMGT to assign V, D and J genes, CDR3 length, and insertions or deletions at six rearrangement sites. Within each subset, clonotype counts were normalized to sorted cell number, after which true diversity and Gini coefficients were computed with the tcR R package. Repertoire sharing was quantified using the overlap coefficient calculated on TCRB nucleotide sequences. Out-of-frame TCRB sequences from naive cells were analyzed as a proxy for the pre-selection repertoire. TCRdb provides this immuneACCESS table in a form limited to in-frame rearrangements. Some clones are lacking; in checked studies, under half of them reflect an unresolved V gene, and why the rest are absent is not known. V, J and clone size are taken as reported in that table, and D and trimming were inferred from the DNA itself. Present in this sample are about 240,000 clones, approximately 13% of which were seen just once. The ten largest clones add up to almost 0.02% of the sample.

A single peripheral blood draw of around 0.11 L on average was collected from each donor into heparinised tubes. A BD FACSAria II and a panel including CD45RO, CCR7, CD25, CD127, CD95 and CD27 were used to sort naive, central memory, regulatory and stem cell-like memory CD4+ T cells. Every sorted population had a purity above 95%. Right away, PBMCs were isolated by Lymphoprep density gradient centrifugation and were stained directly, with no culture step. To minimize batch effects, samples were stained and sorted in pairs, one healthy donor with one patient per experiment. This clone has a handful of counts. This receptor's antigen is unknown. No base qualities exist here, and no much larger clone lies one base off it. Paper-wide results and their limitations: Patients with type 1 diabetes made fewer insertions and deleted more nucleotides at VDJ recombination sites, implying thymic rearrangement abnormalities. Naive, central memory and regulatory TCRB repertoires appeared to be more similar among patients than among healthy donors. Because cDNA rather than genomic DNA was sequenced, highly expressing activated cells could have been over-represented, although no difference in activation and CD3 levels was found between groups. In all four CD4+ subsets, TCRB CDR3 length was moderately but significantly shorter in type 1 diabetes patients. Only small numbers of individuals were included in the HLA sub-analyses, which left unresolved whether HLA type had any influence on TCRB rearrangement. Shorter templates might have been favored by PCR, but patient and control samples were amplified and corrected together, so both groups would have been affected equally by any skew.

The CDR3 numbers 13 residues from cysteine through phenylalanine. This entry keeps only the CDR3 DNA: 39 bases, framed from base 1. The junction shows trimming of 8 bases on V and 5 bases on J, and the gene matches do not reach 4 bases of it. CDR1 is given as ENHRY and CDR2 as SYGVKD, both from the germline V gene. The source material was naive CD4+ T cells from blood. In the paper's terms, the cell subset or site label means: true naive CD4+ T cells. The sequence links TRBV10-3 to TRBJ2-1; a stretch of 9 junction bases matches TRBD1. The sequence came from a man aged 30-40 years with type 1 diabetes. The nucleotide sequence is TGTGCCATCTGCCGGGACAGGGACAATGAGCAGTTCTTC. This gives the protein CAICRDRDNEQFF.